The following is a TCR beta chain sequence with its context. Its antigen is currently unknown. This CDR3 comprises 12 residues. V was cut by 5 bases and J by 4 bases, with 11 bases left in between. Germline CDR1 SQVTM, CDR2 ANQGSEA. The data are from a study of graft-versus-host responses after intestinal transplantation. Findings and limits, study-wide: Among recipient marrow samples, GvH clones were found; some appeared first in ileum or blood.

Generated by immunoSEQ multiplex PCR, the TCRdb table keeps only in-frame clones and is missing some. The sample carries 85,000 to 95,000 clones, 90% to 95% recorded once. The chain couples TRBV29-1 to TRBJ1-2; D is possibly TRBD1 (6 bases). The input for sequencing was unstimulated CD8+ T cells sorted from spleen or lymph node cells, taken before intestinal transplant. The sequence derives from a human donor who received an intestinal transplant. The CDR3 reads CSVPDRPYGYTF. Here the CDR3 DNA reads TGCAGCGTTCCCGACAGGCCCTATGGCTACACCTTC.